This TCR beta chain was captured in a study of cytomegalovirus exposure and HLA in healthy donors. The CDR3 sequence is 15 residues long. CDR1 and CDR2 from the germline V gene are LNHDA and SQIVND (reference sequence). This clone appeared a few times. Vbeta (60) and Jbeta (13) primers were used in the PCR. The assay was immunoSEQ multiplex PCR, and TCRdb's table has in-frame clones only and misses some. The sample records 170,000 or so clones, around 78% being singletons. The receptor was isolated from a woman between 50 and 59 years old in good health and CMV-seropositive. This chain joins TRBV19 and TRBJ2-5, with 9 bases aligning to TRBD2. Gene TRBJ2-7 matches the end of the DNA better, so the J call may be wrong. Sequencing was carried out using PBMCs. CDR3 coding DNA: TGTGCCAGTAGTATCTCCGCGGGAGGGCCATCCGAGCAGTACTTC. Its protein product is CASSISAGGPSEQYF.